The 8 T cell receptor beta chains given below trace back to one sample, sequenced in a study of cytomegalovirus exposure and HLA in healthy donors. PCR primers comprised 60 Vbeta and 13 Jbeta primers. TCRdb's copy holds only in-frame clones and misses some; the assay was immunoSEQ multiplex PCR. This table holds tens of thousands of clones. The sample was PBMCs. Receptors were obtained from a male donor in good health and CMV-seronegative.

The gene calls are TRBV5-6 and TRBJ1-5, with a tentative D call TRBD1 (5 bases). The germline V and J ends were trimmed by 3 bases and 2 bases, with 12 bases remaining between them. The CDR3 totals 15 residues. The germline V gene has CDR1 SGHDT and CDR2 YYEEEE. The CDR3 is CASSSYRIGNQPQHF. The CDR3 DNA is TGTGCCAGCAGCTCCTACAGGATCGGCAATCAGCCCCAGCATTTT.

The rearrangement uses TRBV4-3 and TRBJ2-7; 8 nucleotides line up with TRBD1. Germline V lookup: CDR1 LGHNA, CDR2 YSLEER. The CDR3 has 14 residues. The J segment lost 3 bases and the V segment lost 0 bases, leaving 1 base of the junction unmatched. DNA of the CDR3: TGCGCCAGCAGCCAAGATGGACAGGGCTACGAGCAGTACTTC. As protein: CASSQDGQGYEQYF.

The chain combines TRBV6-6 with TRBJ2-5; D is uncertain. In germline, CDR1 is MNHNY, CDR2 SVGAGI (reference sequence). V was shortened by 5 bases and J by 0 bases, with 7 bases between the two germline ends. This CDR3 comprises 13 residues. The CDR3 loop is CASSRAYQETQYF. CDR3 coding DNA: TGTGCCAGCAGTCGCGCGTACCAAGAGACCCAGTACTTC.

The chain couples TRBV29-1 to TRBJ2-3; D unclear. The CDR3 is made up of 13 amino acids. Germline loops: CDR1 SQVTM, CDR2 ANQGSEA. Trimming took off 5 bases at V and 4 bases at J, with 13 bases between the two ends. The CDR3 DNA reads TGCAGCGTTCCAGGCGTAATGGCAGATACGCAGTATTTT. This sequence encodes CSVPGVMADTQYF.

The J gene is TRBJ2-2, the V gene TRBV7-8; the match to TRBD1 covers 10 bases. Germline V gene sequence: CDR1 SGHVS, CDR2 FQNEAQ. CDR3 length: 16 amino acids. After removal of 6 bases from V and 3 bases from J, the junction contained 7 bases not matched to a gene. The CDR3 coding sequence is TGTGCCAGCAGGCGGTCGGGACAGGGGTACACCGGGGAGCTGTTTTTT. Translation gives CASRRSGQGYTGELFF.

The chain recombines TRBV5-4 with TRBJ2-3; D remains unclear. Germline lookup yields CDR1 SGHNT and CDR2 YYREEE (reference sequence). V was trimmed by 4 bases and J by 5 bases, leaving 8 bases between them. The CDR3 is made up of 12 amino acids. CDR3 loop: CASSIGVDTQYF. CDR3 nucleotides: TGTGCCAGCAGCATAGGAGTAGATACGCAGTATTTT.

Here the CDR3 reads CASRNQGEIYEQYF. Here the CDR3 DNA reads TGTGCCAGCAGGAACCAGGGGGAAATCTACGAGCAGTACTTC. The chain is built from TRBV2 and TRBJ2-7; 7 bases fit TRBD1. The CDR3 has 14 residues. CDR1 is SNHLY and CDR2 is FYNNEI in the germline V gene. With V trimmed by 6 bases and J by 3 bases, 8 bases remained unmatched.

The chain has TRBV9 and TRBJ1-2; D is ambiguous. Germline CDR1 is SGDLS and CDR2 is YYNGEE. This CDR3 contains 15 residues. The V end lost 0 bases, the J end lost 1 base, and 10 bases lay between the germline ends. The CDR3 loop is CASSVAAAGNYGYTF. For the CDR3, the DNA is TGTGCCAGCAGCGTAGCGGCGGCCGGTAACTATGGCTACACCTTC.